These 28 T cell receptor beta chains originate from one sample sequenced in a study of cytomegalovirus exposure and HLA in healthy donors. The PCR ran on 60 Vbeta and 13 Jbeta primers. Some clones are missing from TCRdb's copy, which holds only in-frame ones; the method was immunoSEQ multiplex PCR. The sample holds some 120,000 clones, over 60% seen once. Sample: PBMCs. The receptor source for this set is a man in his fifties in good health and CMV-seronegative.

The rearrangement uses TRBV5-4 and TRBJ2-1, with 10 bases lining up with TRBD2. This CDR3 is 16 amino acids long. The trim removed 4 bases at V and 7 bases at J, leaving 11 bases unmatched. The germline V gene has CDR1 SGHNT and CDR2 YYREEE (reference sequence). The CDR3 DNA reads TGTGCCAGCAGCCCACCTCCCGGGACTAGCGAAAATGAGCAGTTCTTC. Translation: CASSPPPGTSENEQFF.

The V and J genes are TRBV5-6 and TRBJ2-1; D is ambiguous. Looked up from germline, CDR1 is SGHDT and CDR2 is YYEEEE. The CDR3 has 14 residues. V was clipped by 1 base and J by 4 bases, with 9 bases between them. The DNA of the CDR3 is TGTGCCAGCAGCTTGTTTGGCTCGTACAATGAGCAGTTCTTC. Its translation: CASSLFGSYNEQFF.

This clone has only a few counts. This chain joins TRBV6-5 and TRBJ1-5, with a tentative D call TRBD1 (5 bases). The germline V and J ends were trimmed by 6 bases and 4 bases, with 10 bases remaining between them. The CDR3 extends over 13 amino acids. CDR1 MNHEY and CDR2 SVGAGI come from the germline V gene. This chain's CDR3 is CASSLGQNQPQHF. As DNA, the CDR3 is TGTGCCAGCAGCCTGGGGCAAAATCAGCCCCAGCATTTT.

J is TRBJ2-2 and V is TRBV7-2; 7 bases map to TRBD1. J gave up 7 bases and V 6 bases, and 8 bases lay outside the gene matches. CDR3 length: 14 residues. Germline lookup yields CDR1 SGHTA and CDR2 FQGNSA. CDR3 amino acids: CASRRTGAGGELFF. The CDR3 DNA is TGTGCCAGCAGACGTACAGGGGCGGGCGGGGAGCTGTTTTTT.

This clone appeared a single time. The chain links TRBV2 to TRBJ1-3; 7 nucleotides agree with TRBD1. The CDR3 spans 15 residues. From germline, CDR1 is SNHLY and CDR2 FYNNEI. After removal of 4 bases from V and 3 bases from J, the junction contained 6 bases not matched to a gene. CDR3 nucleotide sequence: TGTGCCAGCAGTGCCAGGGGGTTCGGTGGAAACACCATATATTTT. It translates to CASSARGFGGNTIYF.

This clone showed up just a few times. The chain has TRBV27 and TRBJ1-1, with D unclear. The CDR3 contains 15 residues. Germline V CDR1 and CDR2: MNHEY, SMNVEV (reference sequence). Trimming shortened V by 2 bases and J by 1 base, and 11 bases separated the two germline ends. The CDR3 loop reads CASSLNPRPNTEAFF. CDR3 sequence (DNA): TGTGCCAGCAGTTTAAACCCCAGGCCGAACACTGAAGCTTTCTTT.

V and J are TRBV2 and TRBJ2-7; 7 positions agree with TRBD1. The V and J ends lost 5 bases and 4 bases, in that order; junction bases with no gene match: 17. The germline CDR1 and CDR2 sequences are SNHLY and FYNNEI. CDR3 length equals 17 residues. The CDR3 DNA reads as TGTGCCAGCAGTCCGGGCCGGACAGGACGGGGATCATACGAGCAGTACTTC. Its protein product is CASSPGRTGRGSYEQYF.

The rearrangement uses TRBV29-1 and TRBJ2-3, with D tentatively TRBD1 (5 bases). V lost 6 bases and J lost 3, with 16 bases in between. Germline CDR1 reads SQVTM; CDR2 reads ANQGSEA. There are 14 residues in the CDR3. The CDR3 nucleotides are TGCAGCGTGGGTCGCCGACAGATAACAGATACGCAGTATTTT. It yields the protein CSVGRRQITDTQYF.

The CDR3: CASTTPGRGGSGSPTDTQYF. The CDR3 region has the DNA TGTGCCAGCACTACGCCGGGCCGGGGGGGTAGCGGGTCTCCCACAGATACGCAGTATTTT. V usage is TRBV7-8 and J usage is TRBJ2-3; 8 bases fit TRBD2. The CDR3 runs 20 residues. Germline assignment: CDR1 SGHVS and CDR2 FQNEAQ. V shed 7 bases and J 2 bases; nucleotides not matched to a gene: 23. Full variable domain (outside the CDR3, taken from reference TRBV7-8 and TRBJ2-3): GAGVSQSPRYKVAKRGQDVALRCDPISGHVSLFWYQQALGQGPEFLTYFQNEAQLDKSGLPSDRFFAERPEGSVSTLKIQRTQQEDSAVYLCASTTPGRGGSGSPTDTQYFGPGTRLTVL.

The genes are TRBV5-3 and TRBJ2-1; 7 bases are a match to TRBD2. TRBV5-3 is placed among ORFs of uncertain function. This CDR3 has 15 residues. The junction had 7 bases not matched to a gene; V was cut back by 1 base and J by 6 bases. CDR3 region: CARSLLGRGINEQFF. DNA for the CDR3: TGTGCCAGAAGCTTGTTAGGGAGGGGTATCAATGAGCAGTTCTTC.

This clone was recorded a few times. The J gene is TRBJ1-1, the V gene TRBV7-8; 9 bases are a match to TRBD1. CDR3 length: 17 residues. Germline V gene lookup returns CDR1 SGHVS and CDR2 FQNEAQ. With V trimmed by 7 bases and J by 1 base, 13 bases remained unmatched. Here the CDR3 reads CASTEMGQGSTNTEAFF. CDR3 DNA: TGTGCCAGCACCGAGATGGGACAGGGTTCCACGAACACTGAAGCTTTCTTT.

The chain links TRBV19 to TRBJ1-1; unclear D gene. The V and J ends lost 6 bases and 0 bases respectively, with 8 bases between them. The CDR3 has 13 amino acids. CDR1 and CDR2 (germline): LNHDA, SQIVND (reference sequence). As DNA, the CDR3 is TGTGCCAGTAGCCGGCAGGTGAACACTGAAGCTTTCTTT. This encodes CASSRQVNTEAFF. Full variable domain (missing parts from reference TRBV19 and TRBJ1-1): DGGITQSPKYLFRKEGQNVTLSCEQNLNHDAMYWYRQDPGQGLRLIYYSQIVNDFQKGDIAEGYSVSREKKESFPLTVTSAQKNPTAFYLCASSRQVNTEAFFGQGTRLTVV.

This clone was recorded a few times. The chain joins TRBV30 to TRBJ1-5; TRBD1 might be the D (5 bases). This CDR3 contains 16 residues. Deletions cut 5 bases from V and 4 bases from J, with 21 bases between. CDR1 and CDR2 from the germline V gene are GTSNPN and SVGIG (reference sequence). CDR3 amino acids: CAWSAGGTTSNQPQHF. The CDR3 nucleotides read TGTGCCTGGTCCGCCGGGGGGACCACTAGTAATCAGCCCCAGCATTTT.

J is TRBJ2-3 and V is TRBV4-2, with TRBD2 matching over 10 bases. J was trimmed by 5 bases and V by 7 bases; bases with no gene match: 9. The CDR3 runs 15 residues. Germline V lookup: CDR1 LGHNA, CDR2 YNFKEQ. CDR3 sequence (DNA): TGTGCCAGCACCCTACTAGCGGGGAAGGGAGATACGCAGTATTTT. Its protein is CASTLLAGKGDTQYF.

This sequence joins TRBV18 and TRBJ2-3, with 7 nucleotides matching TRBD2. CDR1 is KGHSH and CDR2 is LQKENI in the germline V gene. This CDR3 spans 17 amino acids. V was pared by 1 base and J by 1 base, with 8 bases of the junction left unmatched. In nucleotides, the CDR3 is TGTGCCAGCTCACCACTAGCGGGCTCTGCTGGCACAGATACGCAGTATTTT. It is translated as CASSPLAGSAGTDTQYF.

The table lists this clone with a count of one. The chain joins TRBV4-1 to TRBJ1-1, with 7 positions matching TRBD1. Germline CDR1 MGHRA, CDR2 YSYEKL. This CDR3 has 17 amino acids. The junction had 18 bases not matched to a gene; V was cut back by 4 bases and J by 7 bases. As DNA, the CDR3 is TGCGCCAGCAGCCGAGGACCCATGCGGACAGGCGACTATGAAGCTTTCTTT. Its translation is CASSRGPMRTGDYEAFF.

The rearrangement joins TRBV6-5 to TRBJ1-1, with a weak D call TRBD1 (5 bases). V was shortened by 2 bases and J by 5 bases, with 9 bases between the two germline ends. This CDR3 is built from 13 residues. The germline CDR1 and CDR2 sequences are MNHEY and SVGAGI. CDR3 sequence reads: CASSYLRGTEAFF. The CDR3 bases are TGTGCCAGCAGTTACCTACGGGGGACTGAAGCTTTCTTT.

The chain is built from TRBV9 and TRBJ2-1; 8 bases align to TRBD2. This CDR3 has 15 residues. Germline V gene data show CDR1 as SGDLS and CDR2 as YYNGEE. With V trimmed by 3 bases and J by 5 bases, 7 bases remained unmatched. CDR3 nucleotides: TGTGCCAGCAGCGCCGGGGGGGGGCGAAACAATGAGCAGTTCTTC. It is translated as CASSAGGGRNNEQFF.

The chain carries TRBV7-6 and TRBJ2-1; 9 positions agree with TRBD2. The germline V gene has CDR1 SGHVS and CDR2 FNYEAQ. The ends lost 6 bases at V and 6 bases at J; junction bases unmatched: 3. The length of the CDR3 is 13 residues. In nucleotides, the CDR3 is TGTGCCAGCAGGCGGGGGGGACCCAATGAGCAGTTCTTC. Its protein is CASRRGGPNEQFF.

The chain couples TRBV5-1 to TRBJ2-4; 8 bases align to TRBD2. V dropped 4 bases and J dropped 7; count of bases not matched to a gene: 7. This CDR3 region has 14 residues. The germline gives CDR1 SGHRS, CDR2 YFSETQ. In DNA form, the CDR3 reads TGCGCCAGCAGCCCCGGGGGGGCAGCGAACATTCAGTACTTC. Protein: CASSPGGAANIQYF. Using reference TRBV5-1 and TRBJ2-4 for the parts outside the CDR3, the full variable domain is KAGVTQTPRYLIKTRGQQVTLSCSPISGHRSVSWYQQTPGQGLQFLFEYFSETQRNKGNFPGRFSGRQFSNSRSEMNVSTLELGDSALYLCASSPGGAANIQYFGAGTRLSVL.

The chain recombines TRBV9 with TRBJ2-2, with 10 bases fitting TRBD1. The CDR3 totals 19 residues. The trim removed 4 bases at V and 0 bases at J, leaving 12 bases unmatched. The germline V gene encodes CDR1 SGDLS and CDR2 YYNGEE. As DNA, the CDR3 is TGTGCCAGCAGCCATCGTAGGACAGGGGGACTCGCGAACACCGGGGAGCTGTTTTTT. Residues: CASSHRRTGGLANTGELFF.

This clone was detected only a few times. The V call is TRBV18, the J call TRBJ1-1; TRBD1 is a possible D gene (6 bases). Germline-derived CDR1 and CDR2 are KGHSH and LQKENI. Trimming removed 3 bases at V and 7 bases at J, with 12 bases between. The length of the CDR3 is 13 residues. Here the CDR3 reads CASSPDRQIEAFF. The DNA of the CDR3 is TGTGCCAGCTCACCCGACAGGCAAATTGAAGCTTTCTTT.

The chain has TRBV4-1 and TRBJ1-1; possible D gene TRBD1, 5 bases. Germline CDR1 reads MGHRA; CDR2 reads YSYEKL. V was shortened by 0 bases and J by 11 bases, with 16 bases between the two germline ends. The CDR3 runs 14 residues. The CDR3 sequence is CASSQERYGGEAFF. DNA for the CDR3: TGCGCCAGCAGCCAAGAGCGTTATGGGGGGGAGGCTTTCTTT.

The V gene is TRBV7-9, the J gene TRBJ2-5; the match to TRBD2 covers 8 bases. Losses at the gene ends were 8 bases for V and 0 bases for J; bases not matched to a gene: 2. The germline V gene has CDR1 SEHNR and CDR2 FQNEAQ (reference sequence). The CDR3 sequence is 13 residues long. CDR3 loop: CASVAGNQETQYF. CDR3 sequence (DNA): TGTGCCAGCGTAGCGGGGAACCAAGAGACCCAGTACTTC.

This chain links TRBV7-9 with TRBJ1-2, with 8 bases lining up with TRBD1. CDR1 and CDR2 from the germline V gene are SEHNR and FQNEAQ (reference sequence). The CDR3 has 13 residues. The junction had 4 bases not matched to a gene; V was cut back by 8 bases and J by 2 bases. The CDR3: CASARTGNYGYTF. As DNA, the CDR3 is TGTGCCAGCGCCCGGACAGGGAACTATGGCTACACCTTC.

This sequence joins TRBV10-3 and TRBJ1-1; 10 nucleotides line up with TRBD1. Unmatched junction bases numbered 10, after V lost 4 bases and J lost 2 bases. Germline-derived CDR1 and CDR2 are ENHRY and SYGVKD. The CDR3 spans 17 residues. CDR3 residues: CAISGPGQGGANTEAFF. In DNA, the CDR3 is TGTGCCATCAGTGGCCCCGGACAGGGGGGGGCTAACACTGAAGCTTTCTTT.

The chain is built from TRBV7-8 and TRBJ2-6; TRBD2 might be the D (5 bases). Trimming left V 5 bases short and J 0 bases short, with 8 bases between. The CDR3 runs to 15 residues. CDR1 SGHVS and CDR2 FQNEAQ come from the germline V gene. Here the CDR3 reads CASSPEASGANVLTF. CDR3 nucleotide sequence: TGTGCCAGCAGCCCGGAGGCCTCTGGGGCCAACGTCCTGACTTTC.

This chain connects TRBV4-1 to TRBJ2-2; 9 bases map to TRBD1. The J segment lost 7 bases and the V segment lost 2 bases, leaving 5 bases of the junction unmatched. Germline V lookup: CDR1 MGHRA, CDR2 YSYEKL. There are 15 residues in the CDR3. The CDR3 is CASSQLTGGVGELFF. CDR3 coding DNA: TGCGCCAGCAGCCAACTGACAGGGGGGGTCGGGGAGCTGTTTTTT.